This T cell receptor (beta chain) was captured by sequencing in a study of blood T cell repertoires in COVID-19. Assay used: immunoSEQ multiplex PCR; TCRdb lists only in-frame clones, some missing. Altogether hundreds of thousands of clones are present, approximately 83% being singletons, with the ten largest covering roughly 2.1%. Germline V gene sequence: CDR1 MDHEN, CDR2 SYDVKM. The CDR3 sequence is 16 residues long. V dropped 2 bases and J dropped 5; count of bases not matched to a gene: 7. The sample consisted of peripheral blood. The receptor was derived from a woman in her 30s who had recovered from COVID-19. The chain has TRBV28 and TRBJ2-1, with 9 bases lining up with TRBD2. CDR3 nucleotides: TGTGCCAGCAGTTTAGGGGCGGGGGGGTTTCACAATGAGCAGTTCTTC. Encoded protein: CASSLGAGGFHNEQFF.